This is a list of T cell receptor beta chains from one sample in a study of T cells in Graves' hyperthyroidism and ophthalmopathy. TCRdb called the multiplex PCR reads again in MiXCR, with one record for every CDR3 protein. The repertoire has around 340,000 distinct CDR3 sequences, approximately 18% of them found once; the top ten carry around 54%. The sample comprised blood. These receptors were obtained from a woman aged 45-65 years with Graves' hyperthyroidism. The CDR3 runs from the conserved cysteine through the conserved F or W. A D gene is named only where the DNA matches it firmly. Clone size is shown for a subset of rows, as once, few, many or a class of expanded clone.

abundance: few; len: 13; v_gene: TRBV6-2/TRBV6-3; d_gene: NA; j_gene: TRBJ2-2; CDR3aa: CASGQWNTGELFF; CDR3nt: TGTGCCAGCGGACAATGGAACACCGGGGAGCTGTTTTTT
abundance: few; len: 16; v_gene: TRBV7-3; d_gene: TRBD2; j_gene: TRBJ2-2; CDR3aa: CASSQTSGGEAGELFF; CDR3nt: TGTGCCAGCAGCCAAACTAGCGGGGGGGAAGCCGGGGAGCTGTTTTTT
abundance: many; len: 13; v_gene: TRBV3-1; d_gene: NA; j_gene: TRBJ2-1; CDR3aa: CASSQEAANEQFF; CDR3nt: TGTGCCAGCAGCCAGGAGGCTGCCAATGAGCAGTTCTTC
abundance: many; len: 14; v_gene: TRBV28; d_gene: NA; j_gene: TRBJ2-7; CDR3aa: CASSFDSGPYEQYF; CDR3nt: TGTGCCAGCAGTTTTGACTCCGGGCCCTACGAGCAGTACTTC
abundance: few; len: 16; v_gene: TRBV6-2/TRBV6-3; d_gene: TRBD2; j_gene: TRBJ2-5; CDR3aa: CASSYTSGAEGETQYF; CDR3nt: TGTGCCAGCAGTTACACTAGCGGGGCCGAGGGAGAGACCCAGTACTTC
abundance: many; len: 12; v_gene: TRBV30; d_gene: NA; j_gene: TRBJ2-7; CDR3aa: CAWRGSTYEQYF; CDR3nt: TGTGCCTGGAGGGGCTCAACCTACGAGCAGTACTTC
abundance: NA; len: 16; v_gene: TRBV20-1; d_gene: NA; j_gene: TRBJ1-5; CDR3aa: CSASQSWVYSNQPQHF; CDR3nt: TGCAGTGCTAGTCAGAGCTGGGTTTATAGCAATCAGCCCCAGCATTTT
abundance: few; len: 12; v_gene: TRBV7-8; d_gene: NA; j_gene: TRBJ1-6; CDR3aa: CASREIDSPLHF; CDR3nt: TGTGCCAGCAGGGAGATCGATTCACCCCTCCACTTT
abundance: NA; len: 14; v_gene: TRBV20-1; d_gene: NA; j_gene: TRBJ2-3; CDR3aa: CSAYVGTIADTQYF; CDR3nt: TGCAGTGCTTATGTGGGGACGATCGCAGATACGCAGTATTTT
abundance: few; len: 14; v_gene: TRBV20-1; d_gene: TRBD2; j_gene: TRBJ2-1; CDR3aa: CSVSGDYSYNEQFF; CDR3nt: TGCAGTGTTAGCGGGGACTACTCCTACAATGAGCAGTTCTTC
abundance: NA; len: 13; v_gene: TRBV7-9; d_gene: NA; j_gene: TRBJ2-1; CDR3aa: CASTYGSYNEQFF; CDR3nt: TGTGCCAGCACATATGGTTCTTACAATGAGCAGTTCTTC
abundance: few; len: 14; v_gene: TRBV19; d_gene: NA; j_gene: TRBJ1-5; CDR3aa: CASSIAEGGQPQHF; CDR3nt: TGTGCCAGTAGTATTGCGGAGGGCGGGCAGCCCCAGCATTTT
abundance: NA; len: 15; v_gene: TRBV12-3/TRBV12-4; d_gene: TRBD1; j_gene: TRBJ2-1; CDR3aa: CASSFGTGAINEQFF; CDR3nt: TGTGCCAGCAGTTTTGGGACAGGGGCTATCAATGAGCAGTTCTTC
abundance: NA; len: 14; v_gene: TRBV6-1; d_gene: NA; j_gene: TRBJ2-4; CDR3aa: CASRASGDKNIQYF; CDR3nt: TGTGCCAGCAGAGCTTCCGGGGACAAAAACATTCAGTACTTC
abundance: many; len: 14; v_gene: TRBV28; d_gene: NA; j_gene: TRBJ1-1; CDR3aa: CASSFYSMNTEAFF; CDR3nt: TGTGCCAGCAGTTTCTACAGCATGAACACTGAAGCTTTCTTT
abundance: many; len: 15; v_gene: TRBV12-3/TRBV12-4; d_gene: TRBD1; j_gene: TRBJ1-2; CDR3aa: CASSSHALTGDGYTF; CDR3nt: TGTGCCAGCAGTTCCCACGCCCTGACAGGGGATGGCTACACCTTC
abundance: few; len: 17; v_gene: TRBV9; d_gene: NA; j_gene: TRBJ1-1; CDR3aa: CASSVEGYSPMNTEAFF; CDR3nt: TGTGCCAGCAGCGTAGAGGGTTACAGCCCAATGAACACTGAAGCTTTCTTT
abundance: NA; len: 13; v_gene: TRBV20-1; d_gene: NA; j_gene: TRBJ2-7; CDR3aa: CSASTSGRSEQYF; CDR3nt: TGCAGTGCTAGCACTAGTGGGAGATCCGAGCAGTACTTC
abundance: few; len: 15; v_gene: TRBV5-4; d_gene: TRBD2; j_gene: TRBJ2-1; CDR3aa: CASRQGLAGGDEQFF; CDR3nt: TGTGCCAGCAGACAGGGACTAGCGGGAGGGGATGAGCAGTTCTTC
abundance: NA; len: 17; v_gene: TRBV18; d_gene: NA; j_gene: TRBJ2-1; CDR3aa: CASSPFELQGDYNEQFF; CDR3nt: TGTGCCAGCTCACCTTTTGAGCTACAGGGTGATTACAATGAGCAGTTCTTC
abundance: many; len: 15; v_gene: TRBV11-2; d_gene: NA; j_gene: TRBJ2-6; CDR3aa: CASSLERSGANVLTF; CDR3nt: TGTGCCAGCAGCTTAGAACGCTCTGGGGCCAACGTCCTGACTTTC
abundance: NA; len: 16; v_gene: TRBV7-8; d_gene: NA; j_gene: TRBJ1-4; CDR3aa: CASSLEEPATNEKLFF; CDR3nt: TGTGCCAGCAGCTTGGAGGAGCCCGCAACTAATGAAAAACTGTTTTTT
abundance: NA; len: 11; v_gene: TRBV5-6; d_gene: NA; j_gene: TRBJ2-1; CDR3aa: CASSLAEYQFF; CDR3nt: TGTGCCAGCAGCTTGGCCGAGTACCAGTTCTTC
abundance: many; len: 13; v_gene: TRBV30; d_gene: NA; j_gene: TRBJ1-1; CDR3aa: CAWQEGLSTEAFF; CDR3nt: TGTGCCTGGCAGGAGGGGCTTAGCACTGAAGCTTTCTTT
abundance: few; len: 16; v_gene: TRBV6-1; d_gene: NA; j_gene: TRBJ2-2; CDR3aa: CASKPYGQGSTGELFF; CDR3nt: TGTGCCAGCAAGCCTTACGGCCAGGGTAGCACCGGGGAGCTGTTTTTT
abundance: NA; len: 17; v_gene: TRBV5-8; d_gene: TRBD1; j_gene: TRBJ2-2; CDR3aa: CASSFWDRLANTGELFF; CDR3nt: TGTGCCAGCAGCTTTTGGGACAGGTTGGCTAACACCGGGGAGCTGTTTTTT
abundance: few; len: 12; v_gene: TRBV6-1; d_gene: NA; j_gene: TRBJ2-7; CDR3aa: CASKTATYEQYF; CDR3nt: TGTGCCAGCAAGACTGCTACCTACGAGCAGTACTTC
abundance: many; len: 15; v_gene: TRBV5-6; d_gene: NA; j_gene: TRBJ1-1; CDR3aa: CASTLIQLVGTEAFF; CDR3nt: TGTGCCAGCACGTTAATCCAGTTAGTAGGCACTGAAGCTTTCTTT
abundance: few; len: 13; v_gene: TRBV29-1; d_gene: NA; j_gene: TRBJ2-7; CDR3aa: CSVEVIKGREQYF; CDR3nt: TGCAGCGTTGAAGTAATAAAGGGGAGGGAGCAGTACTTC
abundance: few; len: 15; v_gene: TRBV6-2/TRBV6-3; d_gene: TRBD1; j_gene: TRBJ2-1; CDR3aa: CASSDLDRGDNEQFF; CDR3nt: TGTGCCAGCAGTGACCTCGACAGGGGAGACAATGAGCAGTTCTTC
abundance: many; len: 19; v_gene: TRBV3-1; d_gene: TRBD1; j_gene: TRBJ2-6; CDR3aa: CASSQVPGQGTAGANVLTF; CDR3nt: TGTGCCAGCAGCCAAGTCCCGGGACAGGGGACCGCTGGGGCCAACGTCCTGACTTTC
abundance: NA; len: 13; v_gene: TRBV7-9; d_gene: NA; j_gene: TRBJ1-1; CDR3aa: CASKAGLNTEAFF; CDR3nt: TGTGCCAGCAAGGCAGGGCTGAACACTGAAGCTTTCTTT
abundance: many; len: 14; v_gene: TRBV10-3; d_gene: TRBD2; j_gene: TRBJ2-3; CDR3aa: CAILTSSRTDTQYF; CDR3nt: TGTGCCATCTTGACTAGCTCTCGCACAGATACGCAGTATTTT
abundance: many; len: 14; v_gene: TRBV11-3; d_gene: NA; j_gene: TRBJ2-3; CDR3aa: CASSLDPSSDTQYF; CDR3nt: TGTGCCAGCAGCTTAGACCCTTCATCAGATACGCAGTATTTT
abundance: many; len: 17; v_gene: TRBV6-1; d_gene: TRBD1; j_gene: TRBJ2-7; CDR3aa: CASSGIWDRGGGDEQYF; CDR3nt: TGTGCCAGCAGTGGAATTTGGGACAGGGGAGGTGGCGACGAGCAGTACTTC
abundance: few; len: 15; v_gene: TRBV20-1; d_gene: NA; j_gene: TRBJ2-1; CDR3aa: CSASVVGQGNNEQFF; CDR3nt: TGCAGTGCTAGTGTGGTGGGGCAGGGCAACAATGAGCAGTTCTTC
abundance: NA; len: 11; v_gene: TRBV4-2; d_gene: NA; j_gene: TRBJ1-2; CDR3aa: CASSRLGGYTF; CDR3nt: TGTGCCAGCAGCCGTCTGGGCGGCTACACCTTC
abundance: NA; len: 15; v_gene: TRBV7-9; d_gene: NA; j_gene: TRBJ2-5; CDR3aa: CASSRPGVAEETQYF; CDR3nt: TGTGCCAGCAGCCGGCCCGGGGTAGCCGAGGAGACCCAGTACTTC
abundance: many; len: 15; v_gene: TRBV11-2; d_gene: NA; j_gene: TRBJ2-1; CDR3aa: CASSLEAGAYNEQFF; CDR3nt: TGTGCCAGCAGCTTAGAAGCCGGGGCCTACAATGAGCAGTTCTTC
abundance: NA; len: 16; v_gene: TRBV11-3; d_gene: TRBD2; j_gene: TRBJ2-2; CDR3aa: CASSPMTSGRTGELFF; CDR3nt: TGTGCCAGCAGCCCAATGACTAGCGGGAGGACCGGGGAGCTGTTTTTT